This record looks at one TCR beta chain sequence and its context. The data stem from a study of blood T cell repertoires in COVID-19. Study-level information: Spain, Italy and the United States supplied samples that represented acute and convalescent COVID-19. From T cells, B-cell-depleted T cells, or PBMCs came the material, which was cDNA or gDNA.

Germline CDR1 is SNHLY and CDR2 is FYNNEI. V was trimmed by 8 bases and J by 3 bases, leaving 8 bases between them. This CDR3 comprises 11 residues. In the original processing: Estimation of nucleated cell counts relied on the amplification of reference gene primers. The data were produced by immunoSEQ multiplex PCR, yet TCRdb's version contains in-frame clones alone and is incomplete. That table gives V, J and clone size, and the DNA gave D and trimming. The sample contains about 50,000 clones, under 85% of which appear only once. Sequencing was performed on peripheral blood. V and J are TRBV2 and TRBJ2-7; TRBD1 is a possible D gene (6 bases). The receptor's source is a man between 60 and 75 years old with acute or convalescent COVID-19. CDR3 protein: CASQQGYEQYF. As DNA, the CDR3 is TGTGCCAGCCAACAGGGCTACGAGCAGTACTTC.